This TCR beta chain derives from a study of response to subunit inactivated influenza vaccine (dated by TCRdb to 2017 to 2018). Regarding the complete study: Deep quantitative T cell receptor repertoire profiling was used in the study to track responses to a trivalent subunit inactivated influenza vaccine. Overall study outcomes, separate from this receptor: It was suggested by the authors that each seasonal influenza vaccination may recruit only a limited number of new T cells.

This clonotype was detected many times. Its antigen target is currently unknown. One base away there is no much larger clone; base qualities are not given. V sheds 3 bases and J sheds 1 base, leaving 12 bases between their ends. The CDR3 goes from the cysteine to the phenylalanine over 15 residues. CDR3 DNA is the only sequence kept; it has 45 bases, read in frame from the first base. The library was made by RT-PCR. For sequencing, an Illumina HiSeq 2500 was employed. The public sequencing data were trimmed at Q25 with fastp and processed into clonotypes with MiXCR by TCRdb, which kept only in-frame beta chains. Rows are combined by CDR3 protein, so each entry shows the most common genes and DNA. This sample has fewer than 600,000 distinct CDR3 sequences in its table, and around 7.7% of those were observed once. The ten largest clones add up to under 15% of the sample.

The receptor comes from a man aged 45 to 75 who received an inactivated influenza vaccine. Donor details come from another sample of the same person, matched by shared clones. Recombination joined TRBV12-3 or TRBV12-4 with TRBJ1-1; the D gene assignment is ambiguous. Material: PBMCs from blood, obtained 23 months after vaccination. The DNA reads as follows: TGTGCCAGCAGTTTTAGTCCCGAAACGAACACTGAAGCTTTCTTT. The translation is CASSFSPETNTEAFF.